The clone carrying this TCR beta chain was observed a handful of times. Assay used: immunoSEQ multiplex PCR; TCRdb lists only in-frame clones, some missing. The repertoire holds 120,000 to 150,000 clones, with roughly nine tenths as singletons. Germline-derived CDR1 and CDR2 are SGHTA and FQGTGA. The CDR3 is 19 amino acids. Trimming took off 5 bases at V and 6 bases at J, with 28 bases between the two ends. This sample was included in a study of T cell responses to AZD1222 COVID-19 vaccine. The receptor was isolated from an adult in good health. The sample was peripheral blood, taken on day 0 of AZD1222 vaccination. The chain links TRBV7-3 to TRBJ2-2, with D perhaps being TRBD1 or TRBD2 (5 bases each). DNA for the CDR3: TGTGCCAGCAGCCGCAGGGCCAGACCAAACCCACAGGAGGCCGGGGAGCTGTTTTTT. Its translation: CASSRRARPNPQEAGELFF.